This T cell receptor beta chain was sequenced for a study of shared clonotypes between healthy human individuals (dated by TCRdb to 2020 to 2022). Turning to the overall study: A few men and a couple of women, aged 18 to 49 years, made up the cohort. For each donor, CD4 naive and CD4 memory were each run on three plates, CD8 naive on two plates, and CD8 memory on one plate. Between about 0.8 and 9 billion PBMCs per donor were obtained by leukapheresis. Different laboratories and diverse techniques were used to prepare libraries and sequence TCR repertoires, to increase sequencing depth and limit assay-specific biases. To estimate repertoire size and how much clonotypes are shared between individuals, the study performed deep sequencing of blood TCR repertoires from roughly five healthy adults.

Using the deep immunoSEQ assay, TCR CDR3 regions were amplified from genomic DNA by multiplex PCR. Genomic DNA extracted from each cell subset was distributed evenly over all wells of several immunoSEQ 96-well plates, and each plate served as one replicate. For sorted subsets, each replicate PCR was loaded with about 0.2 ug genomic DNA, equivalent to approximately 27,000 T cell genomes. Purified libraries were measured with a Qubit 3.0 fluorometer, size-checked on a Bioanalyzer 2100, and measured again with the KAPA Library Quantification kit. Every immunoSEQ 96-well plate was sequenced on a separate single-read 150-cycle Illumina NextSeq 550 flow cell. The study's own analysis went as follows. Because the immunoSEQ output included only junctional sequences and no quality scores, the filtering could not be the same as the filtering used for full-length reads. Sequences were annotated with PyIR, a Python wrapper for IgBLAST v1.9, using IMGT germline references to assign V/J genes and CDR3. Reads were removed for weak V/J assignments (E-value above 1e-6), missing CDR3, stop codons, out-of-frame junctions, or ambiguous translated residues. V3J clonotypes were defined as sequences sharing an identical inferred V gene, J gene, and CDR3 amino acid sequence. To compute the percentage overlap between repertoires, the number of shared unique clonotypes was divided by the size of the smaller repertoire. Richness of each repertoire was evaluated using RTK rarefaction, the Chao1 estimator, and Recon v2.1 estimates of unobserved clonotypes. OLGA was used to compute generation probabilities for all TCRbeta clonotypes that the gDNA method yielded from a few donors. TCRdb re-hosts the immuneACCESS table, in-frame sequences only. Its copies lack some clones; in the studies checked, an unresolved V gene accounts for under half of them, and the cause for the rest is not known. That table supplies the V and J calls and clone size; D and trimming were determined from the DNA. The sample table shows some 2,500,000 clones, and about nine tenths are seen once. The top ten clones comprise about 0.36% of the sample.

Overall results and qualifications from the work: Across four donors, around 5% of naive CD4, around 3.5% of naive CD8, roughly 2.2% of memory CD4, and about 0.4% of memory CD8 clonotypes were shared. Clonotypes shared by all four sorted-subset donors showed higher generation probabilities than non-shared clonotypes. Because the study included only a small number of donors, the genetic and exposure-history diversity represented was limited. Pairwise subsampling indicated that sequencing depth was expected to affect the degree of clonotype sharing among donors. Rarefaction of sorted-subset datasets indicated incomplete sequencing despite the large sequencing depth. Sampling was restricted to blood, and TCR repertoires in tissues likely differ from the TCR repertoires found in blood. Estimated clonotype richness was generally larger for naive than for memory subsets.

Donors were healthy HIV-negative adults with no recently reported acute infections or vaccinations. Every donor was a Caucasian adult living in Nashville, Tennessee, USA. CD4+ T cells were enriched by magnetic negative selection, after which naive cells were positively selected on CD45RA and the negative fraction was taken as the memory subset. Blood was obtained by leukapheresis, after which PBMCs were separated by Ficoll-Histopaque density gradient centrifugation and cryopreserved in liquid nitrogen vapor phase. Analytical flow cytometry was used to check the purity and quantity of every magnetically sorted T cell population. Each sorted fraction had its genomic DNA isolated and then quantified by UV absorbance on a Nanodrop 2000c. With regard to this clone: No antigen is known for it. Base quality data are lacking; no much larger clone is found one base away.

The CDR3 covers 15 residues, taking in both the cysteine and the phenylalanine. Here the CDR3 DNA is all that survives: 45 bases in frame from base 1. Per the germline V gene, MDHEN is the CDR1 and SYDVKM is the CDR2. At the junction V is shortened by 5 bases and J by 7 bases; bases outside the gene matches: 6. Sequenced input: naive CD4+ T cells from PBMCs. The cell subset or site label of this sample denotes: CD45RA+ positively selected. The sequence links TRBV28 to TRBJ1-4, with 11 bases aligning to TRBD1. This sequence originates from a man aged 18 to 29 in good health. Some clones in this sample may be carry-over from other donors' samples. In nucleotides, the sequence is TGTGCCAGCAGTCGGCCTGGACAGGGGGCTGAAAAACTGTTTTTT. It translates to CASSRPGQGAEKLFF.